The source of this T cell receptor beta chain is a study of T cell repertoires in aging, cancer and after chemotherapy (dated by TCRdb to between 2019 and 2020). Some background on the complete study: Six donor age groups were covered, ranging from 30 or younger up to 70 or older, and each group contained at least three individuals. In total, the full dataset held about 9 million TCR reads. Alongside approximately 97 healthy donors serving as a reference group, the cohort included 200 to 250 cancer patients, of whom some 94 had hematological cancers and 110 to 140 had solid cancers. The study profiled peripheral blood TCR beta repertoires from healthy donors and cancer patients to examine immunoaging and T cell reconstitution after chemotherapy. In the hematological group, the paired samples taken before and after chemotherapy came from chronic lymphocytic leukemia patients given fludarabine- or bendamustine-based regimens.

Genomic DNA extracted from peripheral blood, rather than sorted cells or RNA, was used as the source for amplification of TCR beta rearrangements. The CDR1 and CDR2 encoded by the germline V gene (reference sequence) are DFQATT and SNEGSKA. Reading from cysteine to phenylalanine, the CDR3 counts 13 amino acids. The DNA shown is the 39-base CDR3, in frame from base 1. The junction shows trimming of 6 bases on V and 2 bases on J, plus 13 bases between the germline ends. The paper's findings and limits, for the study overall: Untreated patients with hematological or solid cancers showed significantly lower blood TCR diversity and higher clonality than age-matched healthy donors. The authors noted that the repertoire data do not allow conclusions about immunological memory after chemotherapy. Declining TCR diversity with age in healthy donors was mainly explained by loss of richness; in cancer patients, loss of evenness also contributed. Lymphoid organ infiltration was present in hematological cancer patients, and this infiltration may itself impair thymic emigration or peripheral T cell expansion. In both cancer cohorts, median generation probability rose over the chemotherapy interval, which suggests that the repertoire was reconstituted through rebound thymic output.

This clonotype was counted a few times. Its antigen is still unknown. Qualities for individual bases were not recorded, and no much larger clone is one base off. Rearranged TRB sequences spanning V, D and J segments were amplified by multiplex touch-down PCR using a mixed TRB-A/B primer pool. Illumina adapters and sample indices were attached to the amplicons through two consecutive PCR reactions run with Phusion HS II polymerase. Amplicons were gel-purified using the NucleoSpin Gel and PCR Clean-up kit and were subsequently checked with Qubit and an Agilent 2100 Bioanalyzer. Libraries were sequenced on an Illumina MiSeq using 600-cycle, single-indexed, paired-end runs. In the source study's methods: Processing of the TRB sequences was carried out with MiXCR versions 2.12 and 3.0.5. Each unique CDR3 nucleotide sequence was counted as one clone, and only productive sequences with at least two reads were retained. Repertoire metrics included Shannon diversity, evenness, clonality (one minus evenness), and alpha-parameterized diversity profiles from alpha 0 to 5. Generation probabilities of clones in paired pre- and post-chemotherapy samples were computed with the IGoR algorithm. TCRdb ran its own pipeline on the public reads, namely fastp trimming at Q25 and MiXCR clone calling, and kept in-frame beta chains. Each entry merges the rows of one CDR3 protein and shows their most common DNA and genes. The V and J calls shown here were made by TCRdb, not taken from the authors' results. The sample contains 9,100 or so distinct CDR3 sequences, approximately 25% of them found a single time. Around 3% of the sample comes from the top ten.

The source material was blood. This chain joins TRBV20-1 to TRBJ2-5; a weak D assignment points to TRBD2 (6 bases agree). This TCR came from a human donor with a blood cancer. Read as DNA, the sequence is TGCAGTGCCCGCCTAGCGTTACAAGAGACCCAGTACTTC. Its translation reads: CSARLALQETQYF.